What follows is one T cell receptor beta chain and its context. The source of the sample is a study of T cell responses to AZD1222 COVID-19 vaccine. J was trimmed by 0 bases and V by 4 bases; bases with no gene match: 6. Per the germline V gene, CDR1 is MNHEY and CDR2 is SVGAGI. The CDR3 has 16 residues. The assay was immunoSEQ multiplex PCR, and TCRdb's table has in-frame clones only and misses some. Of 140,000 to 150,000 clones in the sample, roughly 89% were seen once. Doses given second, at about 4 or about 12 weeks, were pooled. This receptor was identified in an adult who received the AZD1222 COVID-19 vaccine. The chain joins TRBV6-5 to TRBJ2-1; TRBD2 matches 7 bases. Sequences were derived from peripheral blood, sampled 28 days after the second AZD1222 dose. In DNA form, the CDR3 reads TGTGCCAGCAGTTCGCGGGGCGGGGGCTCCTACAATGAGCAGTTCTTC. Translation gives CASSSRGGGSYNEQFF.